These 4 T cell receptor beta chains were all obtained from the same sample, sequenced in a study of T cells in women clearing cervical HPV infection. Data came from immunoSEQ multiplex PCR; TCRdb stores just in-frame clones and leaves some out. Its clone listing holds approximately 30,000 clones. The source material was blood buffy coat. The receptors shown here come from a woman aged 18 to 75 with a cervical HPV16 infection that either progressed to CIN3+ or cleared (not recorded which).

CDR3 sequence reads: CSARPDRTNSPLFF. The CDR3 DNA, read in part, is TGCAGTGCTAGACCCGACAGGACCAATTCACCG. The rearrangement joins TRBV20-1 to TRBJ2-2; D may be TRBD1 (6 bases). The sequence runs out 3 residues before the end of the CDR3; the remainder is reconstructed from the germline J gene. The CDR3 has 14 residues. Germline lookup yields CDR1 DFQATT and CDR2 SNEGSKA (reference sequence).

The CDR3 bases that were read are TGCAGTGCTGCAGCGACAGGGAGGGACAGGAGCAATCAGCCT. Its translation is CSAAATGRDRSNQP. In full, the CDR3 is CSAAATGRDRSNQPQYF. This chain connects TRBV20-1 to TRBJ2-4; D might be TRBD1 (8 bases). The CDR3 end is not reached by the read, which stops 3 residues before it; the germline J gene fills it in. Looked up from germline, CDR1 is DFQATT and CDR2 is SNEGSKA (reference sequence). The CDR3 is 17 residues long.

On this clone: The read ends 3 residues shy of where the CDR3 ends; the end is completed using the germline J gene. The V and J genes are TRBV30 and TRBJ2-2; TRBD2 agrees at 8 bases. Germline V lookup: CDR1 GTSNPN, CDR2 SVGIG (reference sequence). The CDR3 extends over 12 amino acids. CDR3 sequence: CAVGGAGEKLFF. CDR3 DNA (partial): TGTGCCGTCGGGGGGGCGGGTGAAAAG.

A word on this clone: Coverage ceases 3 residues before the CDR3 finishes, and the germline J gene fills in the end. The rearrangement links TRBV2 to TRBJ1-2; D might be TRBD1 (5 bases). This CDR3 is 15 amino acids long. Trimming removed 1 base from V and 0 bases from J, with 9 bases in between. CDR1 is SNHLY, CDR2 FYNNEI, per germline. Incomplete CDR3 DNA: TGTGCCAGCAGTGAAGGAAGGGGCCCTAACTATGGC. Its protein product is CASSEGRGPNYG. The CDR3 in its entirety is CASSEGRGPNYGYTF.